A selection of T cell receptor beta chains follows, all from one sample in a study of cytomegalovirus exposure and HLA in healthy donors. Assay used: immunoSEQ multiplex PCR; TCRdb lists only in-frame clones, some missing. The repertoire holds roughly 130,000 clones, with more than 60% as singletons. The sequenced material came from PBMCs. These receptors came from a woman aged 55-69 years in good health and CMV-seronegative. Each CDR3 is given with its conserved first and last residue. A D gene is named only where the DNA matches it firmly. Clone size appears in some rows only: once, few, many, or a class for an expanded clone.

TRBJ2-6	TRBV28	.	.	CASSLSGDSGANVLTF	TGTGCCAGCAGTTTATCCGGGGACTCTGGGGCCAACGTCCTGACTTTC
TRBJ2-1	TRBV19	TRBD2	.	CASSSFRAGGVDEQFF	TGTGCCAGTAGTAGTTTTAGGGCGGGGGGGGTCGATGAGCAGTTCTTC
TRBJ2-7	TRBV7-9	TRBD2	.	CASSREEGLAGSYEQYF	TGTGCCAGCAGCAGGGAGGAAGGACTAGCGGGCTCCTACGAGCAGTACTTC
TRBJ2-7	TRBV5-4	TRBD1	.	CASSSRQGAQYEQYF	TGTGCCAGCAGCTCGAGACAGGGGGCGCAGTACGAGCAGTACTTC
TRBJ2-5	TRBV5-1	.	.	CASSLATVGETQYF	TGCGCCAGCAGCTTGGCGACAGTAGGAGAGACCCAGTACTTC
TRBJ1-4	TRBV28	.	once	CASRKSIVGEKLFF	TGTGCCAGCAGGAAGTCCATAGTGGGCGAAAAACTGTTTTTT
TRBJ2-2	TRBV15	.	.	CATSREAGGELFF	TGTGCCACCAGCAGAGAGGCAGGAGGGGAGCTGTTTTTT
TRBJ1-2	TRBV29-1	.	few	CSVPLGPDSGGLGYGYTF	TGCAGCGTCCCCCTAGGTCCGGACAGTGGGGGCCTAGGCTATGGCTACACCTTC
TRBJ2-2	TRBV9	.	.	CASSVRTGLTGELFF	TGTGCCAGCAGCGTACGGACAGGACTAACCGGGGAGCTGTTTTTT
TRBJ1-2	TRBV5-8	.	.	CASQESHYGYTF	TGTGCCAGCCAGGAATCCCACTATGGCTACACCTTC
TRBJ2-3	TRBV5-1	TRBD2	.	CASTRGGGAGLAGLTDTQYF	TGCGCCAGCACCCGGGGAGGGGGCGCGGGACTAGCGGGTCTCACAGATACGCAGTATTTT
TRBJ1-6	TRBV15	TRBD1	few	CATSLGTGGNNSPLHF	TGTGCCACCAGCTTGGGGACAGGGGGCAACAATTCACCCCTCCACTTT
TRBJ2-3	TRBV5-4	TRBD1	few	CASSQEFRGLTDTQYF	TGCGCCAGCAGCCAAGAGTTTAGGGGGCTCACAGATACGCAGTATTTT
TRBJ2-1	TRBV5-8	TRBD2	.	CASSLGLAGGYNEQFF	TGTGCCAGCAGCTTGGGCCTAGCGGGAGGTTACAATGAGCAGTTCTTC
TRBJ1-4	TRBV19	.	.	CASSLDAGEKLFF	TGTGCCAGTAGTCTGGATGCCGGGGAAAAACTGTTTTTT
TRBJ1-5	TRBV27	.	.	CASSPQLSQPQHF	TGTGCCAGCAGTCCCCAATTGAGTCAGCCCCAGCATTTT
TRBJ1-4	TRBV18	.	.	CASATALNEKLFF	TGTGCCAGCGCGACAGCCCTTAATGAAAAACTGTTTTTT
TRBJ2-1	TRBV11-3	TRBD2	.	CASSFRTSGRNEQFF	TGTGCCAGCAGCTTCCGGACTAGCGGGAGGAATGAGCAGTTCTTC
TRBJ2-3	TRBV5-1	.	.	CASSLGGITTDTQYF	TGCGCCAGCAGCTTGGGCGGGATTACCACAGATACGCAGTATTTT
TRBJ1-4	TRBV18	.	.	CASSPPNEKLFF	TGTGCCAGCTCACCCCCAAATGAAAAACTGTTTTTT
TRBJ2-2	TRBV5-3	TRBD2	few	CARSYEAGGDTGELFF	TGTGCCAGAAGCTACGAAGCGGGGGGCGACACCGGGGAGCTGTTTTTT
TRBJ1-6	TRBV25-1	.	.	CASSPQGVNSPLHF	TGTGCCAGCAGTCCTCAGGGCGTAAATTCACCCCTCCACTTT
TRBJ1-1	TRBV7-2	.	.	CASSRSWRLTGDTEAFF	TGTGCCAGCAGCCGAAGTTGGAGGTTGACGGGGGACACTGAAGCTTTCTTT
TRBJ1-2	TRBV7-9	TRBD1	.	CASSEGQGSRYTF	TGTGCCAGCAGCGAAGGACAGGGTTCTCGCTACACCTTC
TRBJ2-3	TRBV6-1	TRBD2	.	CASSEGLAGANPTQYF	TGTGCCAGCAGTGAGGGACTAGCGGGGGCAAACCCCACGCAGTATTTT
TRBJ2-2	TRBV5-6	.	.	CASTSSGGRDANTGELFF	TGTGCCAGCACTTCCTCGGGGGGCAGAGATGCGAACACCGGGGAGCTGTTTTTT
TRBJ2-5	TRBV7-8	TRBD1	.	CASSLVGRGSQETQYF	TGTGCCAGCAGCTTAGTAGGCAGGGGGAGTCAAGAGACCCAGTACTTC
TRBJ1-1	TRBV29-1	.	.	CSVRSPGFTEAFF	TGCAGCGTTCGATCCCCGGGGTTTACTGAAGCTTTCTTT
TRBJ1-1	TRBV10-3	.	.	CAISEPGQHEAFF	TGTGCCATCAGTGAGCCCGGACAGCATGAAGCTTTCTTT
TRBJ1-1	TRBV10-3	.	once	CAISAAANTEAFF	TGTGCCATCAGTGCGGCGGCGAACACTGAAGCTTTCTTT
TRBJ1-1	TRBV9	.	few	CASSVGRGIMNTEAFF	TGTGCCAGCAGCGTAGGGCGGGGTATCATGAACACTGAAGCTTTCTTT
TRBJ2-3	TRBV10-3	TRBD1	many	CAISPGQGTDTQYF	TGTGCCATCAGCCCAGGACAGGGCACAGATACGCAGTATTTT
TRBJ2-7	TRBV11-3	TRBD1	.	CASSARTGNEQYF	TGTGCCAGCAGCGCACGGACAGGGAACGAGCAGTACTTC
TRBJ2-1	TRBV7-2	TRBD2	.	CASSLPGLAMGEQFF	TGTGCCAGCAGCCTACCGGGACTAGCGATGGGTGAGCAGTTCTTC
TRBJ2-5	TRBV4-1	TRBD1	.	CASSQATGTAQETQYF	TGCGCCAGCAGCCAAGCCACCGGGACAGCCCAAGAGACCCAGTACTTC
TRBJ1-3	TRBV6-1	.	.	CASSDRQFSGNTIYF	TGTGCCAGCAGTGACCGACAGTTCTCTGGAAACACCATATATTTT
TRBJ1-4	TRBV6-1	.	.	CASRESSTNEKLFF	TGTGCCAGCAGGGAGTCGTCAACTAATGAAAAACTGTTTTTT
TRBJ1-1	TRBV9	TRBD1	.	CASSPHQTGGWTEAFF	TGTGCCAGCAGCCCGCATCAAACAGGGGGCTGGACTGAAGCTTTCTTT
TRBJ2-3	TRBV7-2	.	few	CASSPTRSRDTQYF	TGTGCCAGCAGCCCCACTAGGAGTCGAGATACGCAGTATTTT